One and the same sample provided the 15 T cell receptor beta chains below, sequenced in a study of T cell responses to AZD1222 COVID-19 vaccine. TCRdb's table, derived via immunoSEQ multiplex PCR, lists solely in-frame clones and lacks some. There are around 250,000 clones in the sample; more than 80% occur only once, and approximately 0.52% lies in the top ten. The sequencing here drew on peripheral blood, taken on day 0 of AZD1222 vaccination. These TCRs come from an adult in good health.

This clone was seen just once. The gene calls are TRBV19 and TRBJ1-5; 8 nucleotides align to TRBD1. CDR3 length: 16 amino acids. Germline V gene sequence: CDR1 LNHDA, CDR2 SQIVND (reference sequence). V trimming: 6 bases; J trimming: 5 bases; junction bases outside the gene matches: 12. This CDR3 reads CASRFKGGQGYQPQHF. In DNA, the CDR3 is TGTGCCAGTAGATTTAAGGGTGGACAGGGATATCAGCCCCAGCATTTT.

This sequence joins TRBV4-1 and TRBJ2-3; D ambiguous. Deletions cut 0 bases from V and 4 bases from J, with 5 bases between. The CDR3 is made up of 13 amino acids. Germline loops: CDR1 MGHRA, CDR2 YSYEKL. In DNA form, the CDR3 reads TGCGCCAGCAGCCAAGATTGGGCAGATACGCAGTATTTT. It translates to CASSQDWADTQYF.

This chain links TRBV6-5 with TRBJ1-2, with 8 nucleotides matching TRBD1. With 6 bases clipped from V and 7 bases from J, the junction kept 10 bases outside the gene matches. The CDR3 loop spans 14 amino acids. CDR1 is MNHEY, CDR2 SVGAGI, per germline. CDR3 residues: CASSRDRRLGGYTF. CDR3 DNA sequence: TGTGCCAGCAGCAGGGACAGGCGGCTGGGTGGCTACACCTTC.

The chain links TRBV6-5 to TRBJ1-1; 7 bases are shared with TRBD1. Germline-derived CDR1 and CDR2 are MNHEY and SVGAGI. The V gene end was trimmed by 4 bases and the J gene end by 1 base; junction bases not matched to a gene: 3. CDR3 length: 14 amino acids. In nucleotides, the CDR3 is TGTGCCAGCAGTTCAGGGGGTTGGAACACTGAAGCTTTCTTT. It specifies CASSSGGWNTEAFF.

V is TRBV10-3 and J is TRBJ1-3; weak D call: TRBD1 (6 bases). CDR3 size: 14 residues. In germline, CDR1 is ENHRY, CDR2 SYGVKD. Trimming pared 3 bases from V and 1 base from J, leaving 7 bases between. The CDR3 DNA sequence: TGTGCCATCAGTGAAGGGGGTTCTGGAAACACCATATATTTT. It translates to CAISEGGSGNTIYF.

The chain carries TRBV15 and TRBJ2-3; 15 nucleotides align to TRBD2. This CDR3 spans 18 amino acids. Germline V gives CDR1 LNHNV, CDR2 YYDKDF (reference sequence). With 0 bases clipped from V and 5 bases from J, the junction kept 6 bases outside the gene matches. In nucleotides, the CDR3 is TGTGCCACCAGCAGAGATCCCGGACTAGCGGGGGGGCAAGATACGCAGTATTTT. Translating gives CATSRDPGLAGGQDTQYF.

V and J are TRBV6-5 and TRBJ1-6; no clear D gene. The CDR3 extends over 12 amino acids. Looked up from germline, CDR1 is MNHEY and CDR2 is SVGAGI. Trimming took off 3 bases at V and 13 bases at J, with 10 bases between the two ends. The CDR3 sequence: CASSYRESPLHF. The CDR3 DNA reads as TGTGCCAGCAGTTATAGGGAGTCCCCCCTCCACTTT.

Only a few counts were recorded for this clone. The chain joins TRBV6-2 or TRBV6-3 to TRBJ1-1; D remains ambiguous. Trimming took off 2 bases at V and 0 bases at J, with 13 bases between the two ends. Germline CDR1 is MNHEY and CDR2 is SVGEGT. This CDR3 has 16 amino acids. In DNA form, the CDR3 reads TGTGCCAGCAGTTACGGCCCCGGGCTTATGAACACTGAAGCTTTCTTT. Translated, it gives CASSYGPGLMNTEAFF.

V gene TRBV7-2 combines with J gene TRBJ2-3, with D tentatively TRBD2 (5 bases). Germline-derived CDR1 and CDR2 are SGHTA and FQGNSA. The CDR3 spans 14 residues. V lost 7 bases and J lost 5, with 16 bases in between. The CDR3 region has the DNA TGTGCCAGCACCGCGGGCGGGTGGGGAGATACGCAGTATTTT. This sequence encodes CASTAGGWGDTQYF.

The CDR3 loop is CASSLDVGVGTEAFF. CDR3 nucleotides: TGTGCCAGCAGCTTAGATGTAGGGGTGGGCACTGAAGCTTTCTTT. The gene calls are TRBV7-2 and TRBJ1-1; perhaps TRBD1 as D (5 bases). In germline, CDR1 is SGHTA, CDR2 FQGNSA. V dropped 1 base and J dropped 4 bases, with 13 bases sitting between them. CDR3 length equals 15 residues.

This chain links TRBV28 with TRBJ1-1, with 8 bases aligning to TRBD1. In germline, CDR1 is MDHEN, CDR2 SYDVKM. The length of the CDR3 is 15 residues. The V gene end was trimmed by 9 bases and the J gene end by 1 base; junction bases not matched to a gene: 10. CDR3 in amino acids: CARDNLGQENTEAFF. DNA of the CDR3: TGTGCCAGAGACAACCTGGGACAGGAGAACACTGAAGCTTTCTTT.

The chain carries TRBV5-6 and TRBJ2-1, with D perhaps TRBD2 (7 bases). Germline lookup yields CDR1 SGHDT and CDR2 YYEEEE. V dropped 3 bases and J dropped 5 bases, with 21 bases sitting between them. The CDR3 length is 17 residues. The CDR3 nucleotides read TGTGCCAGCAGCTCAAACGCGGGGGCCACTAAAGACAATGAGCAGTTCTTC. It translates to CASSSNAGATKDNEQFF.

The chain is built from TRBV27 and TRBJ1-5; D unresolved. This CDR3 spans 13 amino acids. V lost 4 bases to trimming and J lost 3 bases, with 7 bases between them. Germline V gene lookup returns CDR1 MNHEY and CDR2 SMNVEV (reference sequence). This chain's CDR3 is CASSWGLNQPQHF. The CDR3 nucleotides are TGTGCCAGCAGTTGGGGTCTCAATCAGCCCCAGCATTTT.

V is TRBV7-9 and J is TRBJ2-6; no definite D call. V was shortened by 5 bases and J by 4 bases, with 18 bases between the two germline ends. Germline CDR1 reads SEHNR; CDR2 reads FQNEAQ (reference sequence). There are 17 residues in the CDR3. As DNA, the CDR3 is TGTGCCAGCAGCCCCGCGGCGGCACTCTCGGGGGCCAACGTCCTGACTTTC. This sequence encodes CASSPAAALSGANVLTF.

This clone was found a few times. The chain recombines TRBV5-4 with TRBJ2-4; D is possibly TRBD1 (5 bases). The CDR3 runs 14 residues. With 0 bases removed from V and 1 base from J, the gap between germline ends came to 5 bases. Germline values: CDR1 SGHNT, CDR2 YYREEE (reference sequence). CDR3 sequence (DNA): TGTGCCAGCAGCTTGGCAGGGGCCAAAAACATTCAGTACTTC. It is translated as CASSLAGAKNIQYF.